The clone carrying this T cell receptor (beta chain) was recorded at least ten times. This entry belongs to a study of patients and donors after allogeneic stem cell transplantation. MiXCR was run by TCRdb on the RT-PCR reads, yielding one entry per CDR3 protein. There are roughly 940,000 distinct CDR3 sequences in the sample; about 20% occur only once, and 6% lies in the top ten. The CDR3 sequence is 15 residues long. With V trimmed by 4 bases and J by 0 bases, 4 bases remained unmatched. The germline CDR1 and CDR2 sequences are SGHRS and YFSETQ. This rearrangement joins TRBV5-1 to TRBJ2-7; 10 bases line up with TRBD1. The TCR was taken from a human donor who was either an allogeneic HSCT recipient or a stem cell or donor lymphocyte infusion donor (not recorded which). It is not recorded whose cells these are; they may come from a transplant donor. What was sequenced was blood, either unsorted or a sorted T cell fraction (not recorded which). The CDR3: CASSETGGSSYEQYF. The DNA for the CDR3 is TGCGCCAGCAGCGAGACAGGGGGCAGCTCCTACGAGCAGTACTTC.